This TCR beta chain comes out of a study of T cell responses to AZD1222 COVID-19 vaccine. TCRdb keeps only in-frame clones here, not all; method: immunoSEQ multiplex PCR. The sample has 120,000 or so clones, 88% seen once; the top ten hold approximately 3.5%. V dropped 6 bases and J dropped 0 bases, with 17 bases sitting between them. There are 16 residues in the CDR3. From germline, CDR1 is SNHLY and CDR2 FYNNEI. Comment on this clone: Its antigen is unknown.

Overall study results and limits: It was only after the peak T cell response that any repertoires were sampled. Clonal diversity may have been underestimated in mostly white British donors.

The rearrangement links TRBV2 to TRBJ1-1; a weak D match, TRBD1 (6 bases). The clonotype comes from an adult who received the AZD1222 COVID-19 vaccine. The sequencing used peripheral blood, collected 28 days after the second AZD1222 dose. The CDR3 DNA is TGTGCCAGCAGCGGGGAGGGGGTCGCAATGAACACTGAAGCTTTCTTT. It yields the protein CASSGEGVAMNTEAFF.